This T cell receptor beta chain was found in a study of T cell clones after liver transplantation. On the study more broadly: As an antigen-independent comparator, third-party-reactive TCRbeta sequences came from pre-transplant mixed lymphocyte reactions. Three of the eight recipients were HCV-positive; the rest had non-autoimmune, non-viral transplant indications.

V lost 4 bases, J lost 3 bases, and 19 bases lay in between. The CDR3 covers 16 residues. Germline V gene sequence: CDR1 SGHVS, CDR2 FQNEAQ. Sequencing was performed with immunoSEQ multiplex PCR; in TCRdb, only in-frame clones are kept and a portion is missing. The data contain about 120,000 clones, just over 90% of them singletons. The sequences come from CD4+ T cells from blood, collected 12 months after liver transplant. This TCR came from a human patient who received a liver transplant. These T cells may partly come from the graft donor. This chain uses TRBV7-8 with TRBJ2-7; TRBD1 might be the D (6 bases). The CDR3 nucleotides are TGTGCCAGCAGCTCCCCGTACGCCCCACAGGGCTACGAGCAGTACTTC. Its translation: CASSSPYAPQGYEQYF.